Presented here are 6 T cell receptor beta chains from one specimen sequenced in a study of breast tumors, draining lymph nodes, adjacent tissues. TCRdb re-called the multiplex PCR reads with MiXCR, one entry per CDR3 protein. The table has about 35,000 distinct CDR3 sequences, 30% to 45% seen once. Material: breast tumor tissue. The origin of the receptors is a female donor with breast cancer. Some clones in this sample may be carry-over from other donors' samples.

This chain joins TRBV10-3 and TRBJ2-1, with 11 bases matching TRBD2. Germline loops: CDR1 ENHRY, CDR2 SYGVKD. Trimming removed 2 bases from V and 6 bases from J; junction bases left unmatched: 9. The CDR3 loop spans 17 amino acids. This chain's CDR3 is CAISEPTLAGGGNEQFF. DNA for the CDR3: TGTGCCATCAGTGAGCCCACGCTAGCGGGAGGTGGCAATGAGCAGTTCTTC.

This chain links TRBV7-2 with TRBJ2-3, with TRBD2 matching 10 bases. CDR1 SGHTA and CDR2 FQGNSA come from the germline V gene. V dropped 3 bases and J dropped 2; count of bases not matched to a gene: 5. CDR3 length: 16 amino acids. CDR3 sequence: CASSFPAGGLTDTQYF. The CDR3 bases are TGTGCCAGCAGCTTCCCAGCGGGAGGGCTCACAGATACGCAGTATTTT.

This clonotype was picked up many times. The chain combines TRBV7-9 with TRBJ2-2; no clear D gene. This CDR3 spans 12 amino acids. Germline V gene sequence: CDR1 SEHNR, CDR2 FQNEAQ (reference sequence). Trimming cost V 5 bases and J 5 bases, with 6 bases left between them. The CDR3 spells CASSLETGELFF. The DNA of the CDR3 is TGTGCCAGCAGCCTGGAAACCGGGGAGCTGTTTTTT. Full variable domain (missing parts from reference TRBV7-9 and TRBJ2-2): DTGVSQNPRHKITKRGQNVTFRCDPISEHNRLYWYRQTLGQGPEFLTYFQNEAQLEKSRLLSDRFSAERPKGSFSTLEIQRTEQGDSAMYLCASSLETGELFFGEGSRLTVL.

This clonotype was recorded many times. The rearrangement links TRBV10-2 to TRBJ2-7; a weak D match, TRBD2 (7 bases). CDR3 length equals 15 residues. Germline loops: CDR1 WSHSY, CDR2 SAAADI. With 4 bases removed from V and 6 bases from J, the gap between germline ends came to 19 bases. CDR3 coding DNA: TGCGCCAGCAGTGGGTTTGCAGGGGAGGGCTTCGAGCAGTACTTC. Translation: CASSGFAGEGFEQYF.

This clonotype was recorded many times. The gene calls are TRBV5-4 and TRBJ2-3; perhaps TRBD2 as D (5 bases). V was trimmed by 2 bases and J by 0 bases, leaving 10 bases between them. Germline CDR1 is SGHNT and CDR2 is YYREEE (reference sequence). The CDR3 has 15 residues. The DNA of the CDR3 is TGTGCCAGCAGCTTTGGAGGAACTAGCACAGATACGCAGTATTTT. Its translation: CASSFGGTSTDTQYF.

CDR3 sequence: CAISETSGKGTQYF. The CDR3 region has the DNA TGTGCCATCAGTGAGACTAGCGGGAAAGGTACGCAGTACTTC. The chain carries TRBV10-3 and TRBJ2-7; 10 nucleotides match TRBD2. CDR3 length: 14 amino acids. Germline CDR1 and CDR2: ENHRY and SYGVKD. V trimming: 2 bases; J trimming: 9 bases; junction bases outside the gene matches: 7.